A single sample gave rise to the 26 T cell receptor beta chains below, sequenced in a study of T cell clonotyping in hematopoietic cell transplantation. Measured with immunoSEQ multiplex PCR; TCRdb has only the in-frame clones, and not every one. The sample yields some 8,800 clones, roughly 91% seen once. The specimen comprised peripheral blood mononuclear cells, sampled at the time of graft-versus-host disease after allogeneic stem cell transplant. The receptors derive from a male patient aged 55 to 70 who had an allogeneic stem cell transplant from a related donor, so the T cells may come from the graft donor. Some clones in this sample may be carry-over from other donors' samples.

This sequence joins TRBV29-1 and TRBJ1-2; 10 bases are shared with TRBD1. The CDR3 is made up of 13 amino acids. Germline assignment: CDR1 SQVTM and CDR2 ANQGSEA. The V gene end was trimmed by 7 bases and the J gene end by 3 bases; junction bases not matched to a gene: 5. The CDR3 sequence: CSAEDRGDYGYTF. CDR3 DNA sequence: TGCAGCGCCGAGGACAGGGGGGACTATGGCTACACCTTC.

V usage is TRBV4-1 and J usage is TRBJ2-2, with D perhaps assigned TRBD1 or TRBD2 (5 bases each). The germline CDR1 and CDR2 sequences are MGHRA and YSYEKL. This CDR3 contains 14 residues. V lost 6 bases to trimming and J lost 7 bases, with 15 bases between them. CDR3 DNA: TGCGCCAGCAGGACCGGGACCTTGGGCGGGGAGCTGTTTTTT. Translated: CASRTGTLGGELFF.

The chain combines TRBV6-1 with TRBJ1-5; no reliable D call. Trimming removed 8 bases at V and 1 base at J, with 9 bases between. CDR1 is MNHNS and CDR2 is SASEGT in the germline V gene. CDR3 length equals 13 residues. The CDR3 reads CASCYGSNQPQHF. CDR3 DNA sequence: TGTGCCAGCTGCTACGGAAGCAATCAGCCCCAGCATTTT.

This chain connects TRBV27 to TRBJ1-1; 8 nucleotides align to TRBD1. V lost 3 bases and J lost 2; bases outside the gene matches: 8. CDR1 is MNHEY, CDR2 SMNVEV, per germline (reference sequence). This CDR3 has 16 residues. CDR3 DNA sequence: TGTGCCAGCAGTTTCCTTGGACAGGGAGGTAACACTGAAGCTTTCTTT. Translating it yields CASSFLGQGGNTEAFF.

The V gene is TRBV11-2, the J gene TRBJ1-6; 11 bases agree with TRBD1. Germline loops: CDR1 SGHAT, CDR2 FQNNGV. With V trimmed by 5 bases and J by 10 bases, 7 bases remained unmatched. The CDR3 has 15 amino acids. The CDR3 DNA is TGTGCCAGCAGCCGAGGGACAGGGGGGGGGTCACCCCTCCACTTT. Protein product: CASSRGTGGGSPLHF.

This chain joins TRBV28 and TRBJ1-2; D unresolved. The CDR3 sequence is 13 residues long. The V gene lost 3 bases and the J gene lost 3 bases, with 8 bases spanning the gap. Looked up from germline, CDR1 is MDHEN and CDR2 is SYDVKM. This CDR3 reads CASSFGSHYGYTF. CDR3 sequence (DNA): TGTGCCAGCAGTTTCGGCAGTCACTATGGCTACACCTTC.

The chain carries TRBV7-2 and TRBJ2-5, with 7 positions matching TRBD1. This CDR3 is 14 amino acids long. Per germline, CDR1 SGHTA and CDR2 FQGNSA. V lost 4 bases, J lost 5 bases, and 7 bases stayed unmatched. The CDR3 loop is CASSSTRGQETQYF. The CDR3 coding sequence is TGTGCCAGCAGCTCCACGAGGGGGCAGGAGACCCAGTACTTC.

The chain's CDR3 is CASSFRQGPQHF. CDR3 nucleotide sequence: TGTGCCAGCAGTTTCCGCCAAGGGCCCCAGCATTTT. The chain couples TRBV6-1 to TRBJ1-5; no clear D. This CDR3 is built from 12 residues. The V and J ends lost 5 bases and 9 bases respectively, with 11 bases between them. Germline lookup yields CDR1 MNHNS and CDR2 SASEGT.

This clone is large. In DNA form, the CDR3 reads TGTGCCAGCAGGGTGTATTTAGATGAAAAACTGTTTTTT. Protein: CASRVYLDEKLFF. The V and J genes are TRBV2 and TRBJ1-4; D is uncertain. There are 13 residues in the CDR3. Germline V gene sequence: CDR1 SNHLY, CDR2 FYNNEI. Trimming pared 6 bases from V and 6 bases from J, leaving 11 bases between.

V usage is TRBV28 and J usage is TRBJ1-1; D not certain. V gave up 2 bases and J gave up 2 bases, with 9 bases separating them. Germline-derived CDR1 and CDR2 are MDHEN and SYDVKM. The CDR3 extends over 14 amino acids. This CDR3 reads CASSLVNRNTEAFF. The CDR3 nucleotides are TGTGCCAGCAGTTTAGTTAACAGAAACACTGAAGCTTTCTTT.

CDR3 amino acids: CATTNRDSSTDTQYF. The CDR3 region has the DNA TGCGCCACAACTAACAGGGACTCTAGCACAGATACGCAGTATTTT. J is TRBJ2-3 and V is TRBV5-1; D tentatively fits TRBD1 or TRBD2 (6 bases each). In germline, CDR1 is SGHRS, CDR2 YFSETQ. Trimming pared 9 bases from V and 0 bases from J, leaving 17 bases between. The CDR3 consists of 15 residues.

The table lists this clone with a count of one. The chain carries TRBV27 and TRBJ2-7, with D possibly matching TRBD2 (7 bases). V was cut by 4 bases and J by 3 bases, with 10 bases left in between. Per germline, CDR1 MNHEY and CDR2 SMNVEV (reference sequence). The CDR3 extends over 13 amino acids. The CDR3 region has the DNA TGTGCCAGCAGTTACGGGGGGCACTACGAGCAGTACTTC. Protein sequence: CASSYGGHYEQYF.

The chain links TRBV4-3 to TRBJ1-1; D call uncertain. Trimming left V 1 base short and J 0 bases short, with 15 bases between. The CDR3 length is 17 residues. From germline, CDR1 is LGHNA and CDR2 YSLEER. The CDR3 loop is CASSQGMGLGVNTEAFF. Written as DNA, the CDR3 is TGCGCCAGCAGCCAAGGGATGGGCCTTGGTGTGAACACTGAAGCTTTCTTT.

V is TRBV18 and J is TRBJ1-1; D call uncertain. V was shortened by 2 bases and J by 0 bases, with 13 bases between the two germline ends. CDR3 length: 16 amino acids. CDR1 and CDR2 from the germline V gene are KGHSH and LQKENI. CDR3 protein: CASSPMTNTMNTEAFF. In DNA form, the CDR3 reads TGTGCCAGCTCACCAATGACGAACACCATGAACACTGAAGCTTTCTTT. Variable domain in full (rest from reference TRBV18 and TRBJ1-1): NAGVMQNPRHLVRRRGQEARLRCSPMKGHSHVYWYRQLPEEGLKFMVYLQKENIIDESGMPKERFSAEFPKEGPSILRIQQVVRGDSAAYFCASSPMTNTMNTEAFFGQGTRLTVV.

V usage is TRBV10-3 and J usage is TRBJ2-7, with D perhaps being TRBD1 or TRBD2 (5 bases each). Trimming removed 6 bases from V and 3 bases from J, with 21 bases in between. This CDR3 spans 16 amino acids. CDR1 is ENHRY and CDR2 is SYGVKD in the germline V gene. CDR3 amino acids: CAIRGDGAIGDYEQYF. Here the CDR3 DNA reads TGTGCCATCAGGGGGGATGGGGCCATCGGGGACTACGAGCAGTACTTC.

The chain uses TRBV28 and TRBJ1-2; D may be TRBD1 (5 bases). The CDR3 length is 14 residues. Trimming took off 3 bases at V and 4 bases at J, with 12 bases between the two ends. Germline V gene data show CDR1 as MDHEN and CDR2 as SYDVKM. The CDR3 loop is CASSLGLGRYGYTF. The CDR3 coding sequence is TGTGCCAGCAGTTTGGGATTGGGGCGCTATGGCTACACCTTC.

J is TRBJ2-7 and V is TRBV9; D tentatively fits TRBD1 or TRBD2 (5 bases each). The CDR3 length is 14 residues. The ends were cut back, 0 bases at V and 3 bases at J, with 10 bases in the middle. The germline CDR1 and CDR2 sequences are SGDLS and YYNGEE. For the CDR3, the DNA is TGTGCCAGCAGCGTAGGGGACGTATACTACGAGCAGTACTTC. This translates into CASSVGDVYYEQYF.

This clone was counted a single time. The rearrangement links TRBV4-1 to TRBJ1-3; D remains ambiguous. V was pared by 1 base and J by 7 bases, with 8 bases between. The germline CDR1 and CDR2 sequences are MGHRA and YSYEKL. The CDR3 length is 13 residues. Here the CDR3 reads CASSQGSPNTIYF. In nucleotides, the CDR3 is TGCGCCAGCAGCCAAGGCTCCCCGAACACCATATATTTT.

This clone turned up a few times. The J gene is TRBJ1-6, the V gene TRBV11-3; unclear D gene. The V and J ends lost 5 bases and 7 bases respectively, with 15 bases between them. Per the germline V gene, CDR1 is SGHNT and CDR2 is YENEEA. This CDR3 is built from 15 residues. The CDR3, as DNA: TGTGCCAGCAGCCCCCGGGGAGGTATGAATTCACCCCTCCACTTT. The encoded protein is CASSPRGGMNSPLHF.

CDR3 DNA: TGTGCCAGCAGCTTGGAGGTGTCGGATACGCAGTATTTT. This gives the protein CASSLEVSDTQYF. The V call is TRBV5-4, the J call TRBJ2-3, with unresolved D. The CDR3 covers 13 residues. Germline V lookup: CDR1 SGHNT, CDR2 YYREEE (reference sequence). V lost 0 bases to trimming and J lost 6 bases, with 8 bases between them. Combining the CDR3 with reference TRBV5-4 and TRBJ2-3 gives the whole variable domain ETGVTQSPTHLIKTRGQQVTLRCSSQSGHNTVSWYQQALGQGPQFIFQYYREEENGRGNFPPRFSGLQFPNYSSELNVNALELDDSALYLCASSLEVSDTQYFGPGTRLTVL.

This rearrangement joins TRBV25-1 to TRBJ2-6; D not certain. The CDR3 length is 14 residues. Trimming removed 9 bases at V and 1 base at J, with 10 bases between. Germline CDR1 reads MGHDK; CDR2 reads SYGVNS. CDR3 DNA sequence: TGTGCCAGTGCCCCCCTATCTGGGGCCAACGTCCTGACTTTC. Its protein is CASAPLSGANVLTF.

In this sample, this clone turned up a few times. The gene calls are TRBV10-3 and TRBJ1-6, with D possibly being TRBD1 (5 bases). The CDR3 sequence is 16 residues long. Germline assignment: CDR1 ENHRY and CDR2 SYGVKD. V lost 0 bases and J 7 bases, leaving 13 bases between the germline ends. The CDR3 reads CAISESGGGENSPLHF. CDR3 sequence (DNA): TGTGCCATCAGTGAGTCGGGGGGAGGGGAGAATTCACCCCTCCACTTT.

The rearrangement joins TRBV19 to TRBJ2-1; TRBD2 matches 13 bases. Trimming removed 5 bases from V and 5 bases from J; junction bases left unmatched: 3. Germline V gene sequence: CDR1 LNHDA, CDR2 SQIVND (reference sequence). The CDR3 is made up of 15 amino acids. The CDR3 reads CASSPGLAGDNEQFF. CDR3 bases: TGTGCCAGTAGTCCCGGACTAGCGGGGGACAATGAGCAGTTCTTC. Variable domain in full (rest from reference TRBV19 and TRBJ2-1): DGGITQSPKYLFRKEGQNVTLSCEQNLNHDAMYWYRQDPGQGLRLIYYSQIVNDFQKGDIAEGYSVSREKKESFPLTVTSAQKNPTAFYLCASSPGLAGDNEQFFGPGTRLTVL.

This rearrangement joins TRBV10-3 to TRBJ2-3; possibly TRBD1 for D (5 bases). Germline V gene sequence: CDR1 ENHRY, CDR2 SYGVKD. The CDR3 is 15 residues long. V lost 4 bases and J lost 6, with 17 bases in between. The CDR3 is CAISGNSGSWDTQYF. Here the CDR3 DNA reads TGTGCCATCAGTGGGAACTCAGGGTCCTGGGATACGCAGTATTTT.

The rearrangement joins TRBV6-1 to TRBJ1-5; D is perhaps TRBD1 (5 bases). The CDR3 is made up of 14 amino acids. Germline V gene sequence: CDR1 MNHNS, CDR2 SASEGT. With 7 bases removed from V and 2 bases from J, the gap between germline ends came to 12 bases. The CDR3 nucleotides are TGTGCCAGCAATGGGGCCGTCCGCAATCAGCCCCAGCATTTT. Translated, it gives CASNGAVRNQPQHF.

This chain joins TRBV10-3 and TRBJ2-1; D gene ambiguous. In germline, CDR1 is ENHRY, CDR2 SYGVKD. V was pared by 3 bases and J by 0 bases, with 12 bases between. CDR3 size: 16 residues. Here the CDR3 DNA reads TGTGCCATCAGTGAAAAAGCCCTAGGCTCCTACAATGAGCAGTTCTTC. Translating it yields CAISEKALGSYNEQFF.